Listed below are T cell receptor beta chains from one sample, sequenced in a study of molecular identifiers for immune sequencing clone quantification. One entry per CDR3 protein, called by TCRdb with MiXCR from the PCR reads. The repertoire includes approximately 97,000 distinct CDR3 sequences, roughly 24% of them detected once, and 0.94% sits in the top ten. Input material: naive CD8+ T cells from blood, with Jurkat cell RNA spiked in. Receptors originate from a human donor in good health. Some libraries in this study had Jurkat cell RNA spiked in. CDR3s include the opening cysteine and the closing phenylalanine or tryptophan. D genes are given only for firm matches. Rows may omit the clone size; those that give it use once, few, many or a size class.

J: TRBJ2-1
V: TRBV25-1
D: NA
size: few
CDR3: CASSQGGAEQFF
DNA: TGTGCCAGCAGTCAAGGGGGTGCTGAGCAGTTCTTC

J: TRBJ2-1
V: TRBV4-1
D: NA
size: NA
CDR3: CASSQVGSPPYNEQFF
DNA: TGCGCCAGCAGCCAAGTGGGTAGCCCCCCCTACAATGAGCAGTTCTTC

J: TRBJ2-7
V: TRBV7-6
D: NA
size: many
CDR3: CASSLGSGVLLYEQYF
DNA: TGTGCCAGCAGCCTAGGGTCCGGAGTCCTTTTATACGAGCAGTACTTC

J: TRBJ2-3
V: TRBV12-3/TRBV12-4
D: TRBD2
size: few
CDR3: CARSLVGGGADTQYF
DNA: TGTGCCCGCAGTTTAGTGGGGGGGGGGGCAGATACGCAGTATTTT

J: TRBJ1-5
V: TRBV7-4
D: NA
size: few
CDR3: CASSLVKGSQGGQPQHF
DNA: TGTGCCAGCAGCTTAGTAAAGGGATCCCAGGGAGGTCAGCCCCAGCATTTT

J: TRBJ2-3
V: TRBV19
D: TRBD1
size: many
CDR3: CASSVPDRGHTDTQYF
DNA: TGTGCCAGTAGTGTTCCGGACAGGGGGCATACAGATACGCAGTATTTT

J: TRBJ1-2
V: TRBV14
D: NA
size: once
CDR3: CASSQLCGGQYYGYTF
DNA: TGTGCCAGCAGCCAACTCTGCGGAGGACAGTACTATGGCTACACCTTC

J: TRBJ1-1
V: TRBV3-1
D: NA
size: many
CDR3: CASSHERTGNTEAFF
DNA: TGTGCCAGCAGCCATGAACGAACAGGGAACACTGAAGCTTTCTTT

J: TRBJ2-1
V: TRBV7-8
D: NA
size: NA
CDR3: CASSLTGQFHNEQFF
DNA: TGTGCCAGCAGCTTAACAGGGCAATTTCACAATGAGCAGTTCTTC

J: TRBJ1-2
V: TRBV12-3/TRBV12-4
D: NA
size: many
CDR3: CASSDSIYGYTF
DNA: TGTGCCAGCAGTGACAGCATCTATGGCTACACCTTC

J: TRBJ1-1
V: TRBV5-1
D: NA
size: many
CDR3: CASSPYRGATEAFF
DNA: TGCGCCAGCAGCCCATATCGGGGGGCCACTGAAGCTTTCTTT

J: TRBJ1-5
V: TRBV5-6
D: NA
size: few
CDR3: CASSLGDYSNQPQHF
DNA: TGTGCCAGCAGCTTGGGGGATTATAGCAATCAGCCCCAGCATTTT

J: TRBJ2-7
V: TRBV4-1
D: TRBD2
size: few
CDR3: CASSRSGTGDEQYF
DNA: TGCGCCAGCAGCCGAAGCGGGACTGGAGACGAGCAGTACTTC

J: TRBJ2-7
V: TRBV30
D: NA
size: few
CDR3: CAWSVVGAEQYF
DNA: TGTGCCTGGAGTGTAGTGGGGGCCGAGCAGTACTTC

J: TRBJ2-2
V: TRBV9
D: TRBD2
size: many
CDR3: CASSVGFSGRSHPSGELFF
DNA: TGTGCCAGCAGCGTAGGCTTTAGCGGGAGATCGCATCCATCCGGGGAGCTGTTTTTT

J: TRBJ1-4
V: TRBV5-1
D: NA
size: many
CDR3: CASSPSGTRGEKLFF
DNA: TGCGCCAGCAGCCCCTCCGGGACCCGGGGAGAAAAACTGTTTTTT

J: TRBJ2-7
V: TRBV27
D: NA
size: few
CDR3: CASSPSRQGGYEQYF
DNA: TGTGCCAGCAGTCCCTCAAGGCAGGGAGGATACGAGCAGTACTTC

J: TRBJ2-3
V: TRBV18
D: NA
size: few
CDR3: CASHDRASSTDTQYF
DNA: TGTGCCAGCCATGATCGGGCAAGCAGCACAGATACGCAGTATTTT

J: TRBJ2-3
V: TRBV4-1
D: NA
size: NA
CDR3: CASAFTDPQSF
DNA: TGCGCCAGCGCTTTCACAGATCCGCAGTCTTTT

J: TRBJ2-7
V: TRBV30
D: NA
size: many
CDR3: CAWSVPMDEQYF
DNA: TGTGCCTGGAGTGTCCCCATGGACGAGCAGTACTTC

J: TRBJ2-3
V: TRBV6-1
D: TRBD2
size: many
CDR3: CASSEIGGSVGTDTQYF
DNA: TGTGCCAGCAGTGAAATCGGGGGGAGTGTTGGAACAGATACGCAGTATTTT

J: TRBJ2-2
V: TRBV5-4
D: NA
size: NA
CDR3: CASSPSNDPNTGELFF
DNA: TGTGCCAGCAGCCCCTCTAATGATCCGAACACCGGGGAGCTGTTTTTT

J: TRBJ1-1
V: TRBV4-3
D: NA
size: many
CDR3: CASSQRLLGATEAFF
DNA: TGCGCCAGCAGCCAAAGACTCTTGGGGGCCACTGAAGCTTTCTTT

J: TRBJ2-1
V: TRBV4-3
D: TRBD2
size: NA
CDR3: CASSLARAGTRNNEQFF
DNA: TGCGCCAGCAGCCTAGCCAGGGCAGGGACTAGGAACAATGAGCAGTTCTTC

J: TRBJ2-5
V: TRBV3-1
D: NA
size: many
CDR3: CASSPLDETQYF
DNA: TGTGCCAGCAGCCCCCTGGATGAGACCCAGTACTTC

J: TRBJ2-7
V: TRBV27
D: NA
size: many
CDR3: CASSLGSEQYF
DNA: TGTGCCAGCAGTTTAGGGTCCGAGCAGTACTTC

J: TRBJ2-7
V: TRBV4-3
D: TRBD1
size: many
CDR3: CASSQDRGHSNEQYF
DNA: TGCGCCAGCAGCCAAGATAGGGGGCATTCTAACGAGCAGTACTTC

J: TRBJ1-5
V: TRBV19
D: NA
size: NA
CDR3: CASTDKEVGGFGGNQPRHF
DNA: TGTGCCAGTACCGACAAAGAAGTTGGCGGGTTTGGGGGCAATCAGCCCCGGCATTTT

J: TRBJ1-3
V: TRBV7-9
D: NA
size: many
CDR3: CASQPQLGSSGNTIYF
DNA: TGTGCCAGCCAACCCCAGCTGGGGAGCTCTGGAAACACCATATATTTT

J: TRBJ2-7
V: TRBV10-1
D: NA
size: NA
CDR3: CVSSDSLEQYF
DNA: TGCGTCAGCAGTGACTCTCTCGAGCAGTACTTC

J: TRBJ2-1
V: TRBV2
D: TRBD1
size: NA
CDR3: CACRDRGYNGQFF
DNA: TGTGCCTGCCGGGACAGGGGCTACAATGGGCAGTTCTTC

J: TRBJ1-4
V: TRBV27
D: NA
size: NA
CDR3: CASSPSTNEKLFF
DNA: TGTGCCAGCAGTCCCTCAACTAATGAAAAACTGTTTTTT

J: TRBJ2-6
V: TRBV27
D: NA
size: many
CDR3: CASSILSGANVLTF
DNA: TGTGCCAGCAGTATCCTCTCTGGGGCCAACGTCCTGACTTTC

J: TRBJ2-7
V: TRBV4-3
D: NA
size: many
CDR3: CASSQGRASHEQYF
DNA: TGCGCCAGCAGCCAAGGAAGGGCTAGCCACGAGCAGTACTTC

J: TRBJ2-1
V: TRBV7-6
D: TRBD2
size: many
CDR3: CASSSGLAGAVGEQFF
DNA: TGTGCCAGCAGCTCAGGACTAGCGGGGGCCGTGGGTGAGCAGTTCTTC

J: TRBJ2-2
V: TRBV19
D: NA
size: many
CDR3: CASTPTGRLGELFF
DNA: TGTGCCAGCACCCCGACAGGCCGGTTAGGGGAGCTGTTTTTT

J: TRBJ2-3
V: TRBV7-9
D: TRBD1
size: many
CDR3: CASSFRDSTSTDTQYF
DNA: TGTGCCAGCAGCTTCCGGGACAGTACTAGCACAGATACGCAGTATTTT

J: TRBJ1-5
V: TRBV7-9
D: NA
size: many
CDR3: CASSLMGDSNQPQHF
DNA: TGTGCCAGCAGCCTAATGGGGGATAGCAATCAGCCCCAGCATTTT

J: TRBJ2-2
V: TRBV20-1
D: TRBD1
size: many
CDR3: CSARDRQGDAGELFF
DNA: TGCAGTGCTAGAGATCGACAGGGGGATGCCGGGGAGCTGTTTTTT

J: TRBJ2-3
V: TRBV9
D: TRBD2
size: NA
CDR3: CASSAGTSGADTQYF
DNA: TGTGCCAGCAGCGCCGGGACTAGCGGCGCAGATACGCAGTATTTT

J: TRBJ2-3
V: TRBV7-9
D: TRBD1
size: many
CDR3: CASSLVVRGSSDTQYF
DNA: TGTGCCAGCAGCTTAGTCGTCAGGGGGTCGTCAGATACGCAGTATTTT

J: TRBJ1-1
V: TRBV29-1
D: NA
size: many
CDR3: CSVVMLVNTEAFF
DNA: TGCAGCGTTGTAATGCTGGTGAACACTGAAGCTTTCTTT

J: TRBJ2-7
V: TRBV20-1
D: TRBD1
size: few
CDR3: CSGKTGQGIYEQYF
DNA: TGCAGTGGTAAAACCGGACAGGGGATCTACGAGCAGTACTTC

J: TRBJ2-3
V: TRBV7-9
D: TRBD2
size: many
CDR3: CASSSPLLAGVTDTQYF
DNA: TGTGCCAGCAGCTCCCCGCTCCTAGCGGGAGTAACAGATACGCAGTATTTT